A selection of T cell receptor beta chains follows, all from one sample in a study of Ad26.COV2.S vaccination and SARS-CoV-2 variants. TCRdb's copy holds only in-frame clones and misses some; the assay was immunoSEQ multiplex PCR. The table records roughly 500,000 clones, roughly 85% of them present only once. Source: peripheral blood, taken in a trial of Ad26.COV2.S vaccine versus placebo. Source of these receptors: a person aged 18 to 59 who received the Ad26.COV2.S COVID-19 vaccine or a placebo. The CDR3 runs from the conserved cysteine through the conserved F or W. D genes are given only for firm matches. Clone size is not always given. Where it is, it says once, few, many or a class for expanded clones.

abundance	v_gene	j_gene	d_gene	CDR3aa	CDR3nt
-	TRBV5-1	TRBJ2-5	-	CASSLSGLETQYF	TGCGCCAGCAGCTTGTCAGGGCTGGAGACCCAGTACTTC
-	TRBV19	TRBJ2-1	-	CASSNPGTLLGQFF	TGTGCCAGTAGTAATCCCGGGACATTGTTAGGGCAGTTCTTC
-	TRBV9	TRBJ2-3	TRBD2	CASSSPRRASGTSTDTQYF	TGTGCCAGCAGCTCACCCCGAAGGGCTAGCGGGACTAGCACAGATACGCAGTATTTT
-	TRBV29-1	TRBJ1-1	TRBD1	CSAKSTGEIEAFF	TGCAGCGCCAAATCCACAGGGGAAATTGAAGCTTTCTTT
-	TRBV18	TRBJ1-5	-	CASSPEPNQPQHF	TGTGCCAGCTCACCAGAACCTAATCAGCCCCAGCATTTT
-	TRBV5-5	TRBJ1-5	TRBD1	CASSPGTGSNQPQHF	TGTGCCAGCAGCCCCGGGACAGGCAGCAATCAGCCCCAGCATTTT
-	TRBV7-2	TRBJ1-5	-	CASSFSRLSNQPQHF	TGTGCCAGCAGCTTCTCCCGGTTGAGCAATCAGCCCCAGCATTTT
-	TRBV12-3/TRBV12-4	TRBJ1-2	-	CASSLTGSYGYTF	TGTGCCAGCAGTCTAACGGGTTCCTATGGCTACACCTTC
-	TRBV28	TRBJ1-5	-	CASSLGVRDHRLVQHF	TGTGCCAGCAGTTTGGGCGTGAGGGACCATCGCCTTGTGCAGCATTTT
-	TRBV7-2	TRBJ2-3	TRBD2	CASSRGGSTDTQYF	TGTGCCAGCAGCCGGGGAGGGAGCACAGATACGCAGTATTTT
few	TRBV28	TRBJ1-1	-	CASSFWLGRLSEAFF	TGTGCCAGCAGTTTTTGGTTAGGACGGCTCTCTGAAGCTTTCTTT
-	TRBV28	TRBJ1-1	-	CASSPYDTEAFF	TGTGCCAGCAGCCCCTACGACACTGAAGCTTTCTTT
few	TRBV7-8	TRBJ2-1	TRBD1	CASSPDRVPFF	TGTGCCAGCAGCCCCGACAGGGTACCGTTCTTC
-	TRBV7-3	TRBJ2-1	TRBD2	CASSLHPGTSGSNEQFF	TGTGCCAGCAGCTTACACCCCGGCACTAGCGGAAGTAATGAGCAGTTCTTC
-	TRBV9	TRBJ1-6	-	CASSVGGFDSPLHF	TGTGCCAGCAGCGTGGGCGGGTTTGACTCACCCCTCCACTTT
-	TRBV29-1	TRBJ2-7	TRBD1	CSVERPGQGAQEQYF	TGCAGCGTTGAGAGACCGGGACAGGGGGCGCAGGAGCAGTACTTC
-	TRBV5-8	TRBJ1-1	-	CASSLARGSATEAFF	TGTGCCAGCAGCTTGGCCAGGGGATCGGCCACTGAAGCTTTCTTT
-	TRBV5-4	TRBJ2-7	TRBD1	CASSTGGIYEQYF	TGTGCCAGCAGCACAGGGGGGATCTACGAGCAGTACTTC
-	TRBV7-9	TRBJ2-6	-	CASSFPRPTGANVLTF	TGTGCCAGCAGCTTCCCAAGACCGACTGGGGCCAACGTCCTGACTTTC
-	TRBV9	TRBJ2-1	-	CASSPQGFHEQFF	TGTGCCAGCAGCCCGCAGGGATTTCACGAGCAGTTCTTC
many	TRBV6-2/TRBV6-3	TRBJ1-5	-	CASSGGPDSNQPQHF	TGTGCCAGCAGCGGAGGCCCAGACAGTAATCAGCCCCAGCATTTT
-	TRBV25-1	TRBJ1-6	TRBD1	CASNQGQGGSPLHF	TGTGCCAGCAACCAGGGACAGGGGGGTTCACCCCTCCACTTT
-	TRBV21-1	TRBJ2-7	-	CASRDYAYEQYF	TGTGCCAGCAGAGACTATGCCTACGAGCAGTACTTC
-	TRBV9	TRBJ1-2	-	CASSVVGTGGYGYTF	TGTGCCAGCAGCGTAGTCGGGACGGGGGGCTATGGCTACACCTTC
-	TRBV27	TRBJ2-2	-	CASTLWSNTGELFF	TGTGCCAGCACCCTTTGGTCGAACACCGGGGAGCTGTTTTTT
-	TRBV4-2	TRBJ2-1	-	CASSQRSGGTYNEQFF	TGTGCCAGCAGCCAGAGAAGCGGCGGGACATACAATGAGCAGTTCTTC
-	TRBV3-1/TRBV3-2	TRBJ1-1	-	CASSSTLQGSEAFF	TGTGCCAGCAGCTCCACGCTCCAGGGGTCTGAAGCTTTCTTT
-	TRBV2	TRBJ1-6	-	CASSAGRSNSPLHF	TGTGCCAGCAGTGCGGGCAGGAGTAATTCACCCCTCCACTTT
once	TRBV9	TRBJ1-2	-	CASSNQGGRLPSNYGYTF	TGTGCCAGCAGCAACCAGGGAGGCAGATTACCTTCTAACTATGGCTACACCTTC
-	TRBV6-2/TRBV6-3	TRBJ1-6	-	CASSYWSVNSPLHF	TGTGCCAGCAGTTACTGGAGCGTCAATTCACCCCTCCACTTT
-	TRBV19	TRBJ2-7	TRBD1	CARFRGQVYEQYF	TGTGCCAGATTCAGGGGGCAAGTCTACGAGCAGTACTTC
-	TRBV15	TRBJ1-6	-	CATSRAAVSNSPLHF	TGTGCCACCAGCAGAGCGGCAGTGTCTAACTCACCCCTCCACTTT